These 12 T cell receptor beta chains were sequenced from one sample in a study of CD4+ T cells in melanoma. This table comes from immunoSEQ multiplex PCR, and its TCRdb copy is limited to in-frame clones, with some not included. The table lists about 55,000 clones, roughly three quarters of them singletons. The sequenced sample consisted of tumor tissue. These receptor sequences come from a human donor with melanoma.

This clone was counted ten times or more. The chain carries TRBV30 and TRBJ1-1; tentative D call: TRBD1 (6 bases). The CDR3 loop spans 13 amino acids. The V gene's germline CDR1 is GTSNPN and CDR2 SVGIG (reference sequence). Trimming cost V 7 bases and J 7 bases, with 19 bases left between them. The CDR3 DNA reads as TGTGCCTACCTCCACGGACAGAGTCGTGAAGCTTTCTTT. Its translation: CAYLHGQSREAFF. Complete variable domain (other parts from reference TRBV30 and TRBJ1-1): SQTIHQWPATLVQPVGSPLSLECTVEGTSNPNLYWYRQAAGRGLQLLFYSVGIGQISSEVPQNLSASRPQDRQFILSSKKLLLSDSGFYLCAYLHGQSREAFFGQGTRLTVV.

The chain has TRBV27 and TRBJ2-3, with 15 positions matching TRBD2. This CDR3 is 16 amino acids long. Germline CDR1 reads MNHEY; CDR2 reads SMNVEV (reference sequence). V was clipped by 8 bases and J by 1 base; unmatched bases: 4. In DNA form, the CDR3 reads TGTGCCAGCCGCGGGACTAGCGGGGGGCGCACAGATACGCAGTATTTT. Residues: CASRGTSGGRTDTQYF.

The chain recombines TRBV6-5 with TRBJ2-7, with a weak D call TRBD1 (6 bases). The CDR3 runs to 15 residues. The V end lost 5 bases, the J end lost 0 bases, and 14 bases lay between the germline ends. Germline CDR1 is MNHEY and CDR2 is SVGAGI. The CDR3 protein is CASSQGTSSSYEQYF. CDR3 in DNA: TGTGCCAGCAGTCAGGGGACGTCGAGCTCCTACGAGCAGTACTTC.

The genes are TRBV7-9 and TRBJ2-7, with D uncertain. The germline V gene has CDR1 SEHNR and CDR2 FQNEAQ (reference sequence). This CDR3 spans 14 amino acids. Trimming left V 5 bases short and J 2 bases short, with 13 bases between. CDR3: CASSTQTGTYEQYF. CDR3 DNA sequence: TGTGCCAGCAGCACCCAGACCGGAACCTACGAGCAGTACTTC.

The chain employs TRBV6-5 and TRBJ1-2; D call uncertain. The V end was cut by 6 bases, the J end by 5 bases, with 10 bases between. The CDR3 is made up of 12 amino acids. Germline V gene sequence: CDR1 MNHEY, CDR2 SVGAGI. CDR3 protein: CASRTLNYGYTF. The CDR3 DNA reads TGTGCCAGCAGGACGCTTAATTATGGCTACACCTTC.

The gene calls are TRBV6-6 and TRBJ1-5; D unresolved. V gave up 0 bases and J gave up 2 bases, with 8 bases separating them. This CDR3 is 15 amino acids long. CDR1 and CDR2 (germline): MNHNY, SVGAGI (reference sequence). CDR3 region: CASSYSNIGNQPQHF. The CDR3 bases are TGTGCCAGCAGTTACTCGAATATAGGCAATCAGCCCCAGCATTTT.

The genes are TRBV7-9 and TRBJ1-5; tentative D call: TRBD1 (5 bases). The CDR3 totals 12 residues. V was shortened by 5 bases and J by 5 bases, with 7 bases between the two germline ends. Germline V gene lookup returns CDR1 SEHNR and CDR2 FQNEAQ (reference sequence). The chain's CDR3 is CASSLTDQPQHF. CDR3 in DNA: TGTGCCAGCAGCCTGACAGATCAGCCCCAGCATTTT.

The rearrangement uses TRBV5-5 and TRBJ1-5; 7 nucleotides line up with TRBD1. The CDR3 spans 17 residues. V gave up 1 base and J gave up 4 bases; unmatched junction bases: 11. Germline lookup yields CDR1 SGHKS and CDR2 YYEKEE (reference sequence). As DNA, the CDR3 is TGTGCCAGCAGCTTGACCCCCCCTGGGACAGCTAATCAGCCCCAGCATTTT. It is translated as CASSLTPPGTANQPQHF.

The chain has TRBV30 and TRBJ2-7, with no clear D. The CDR3 is 15 amino acids. V was clipped by 1 base and J by 0 bases, with 13 bases between them. CDR1 and CDR2 from the germline V gene are GTSNPN and SVGIG (reference sequence). The CDR3, as DNA: TGTGCCTGGAGTGCCACACATGGAAGCTCCTACGAGCAGTACTTC. Translation: CAWSATHGSSYEQYF. Full variable domain (remainder filled in from reference TRBV30 and TRBJ2-7): SQTIHQWPATLVQPVGSPLSLECTVEGTSNPNLYWYRQAAGRGLQLLFYSVGIGQISSEVPQNLSASRPQDRQFILSSKKLLLSDSGFYLCAWSATHGSSYEQYFGPGTRLTVT.

The chain employs TRBV7-9 and TRBJ1-4; unclear D gene. Germline V lookup: CDR1 SEHNR, CDR2 FQNEAQ (reference sequence). This CDR3 is 13 amino acids long. The germline V and J ends were trimmed by 5 bases and 8 bases, with 12 bases remaining between them. The CDR3 loop is CASSDGIGEKLFF. The CDR3 coding sequence is TGTGCCAGCAGCGACGGGATTGGGGAAAAACTGTTTTTT. Based on the CDR3 plus reference TRBV7-9 and TRBJ1-4, the full variable domain is DTGVSQNPRHKITKRGQNVTFRCDPISEHNRLYWYRQTLGQGPEFLTYFQNEAQLEKSRLLSDRFSAERPKGSFSTLEIQRTEQGDSAMYLCASSDGIGEKLFFGSGTQLSVL.

This clone appeared many times. J is TRBJ2-4 and V is TRBV28; possible D gene TRBD1, 6 bases. This CDR3 has 14 amino acids. V lost 6 bases and J 4 bases, leaving 13 bases between the germline ends. CDR1 and CDR2 from the germline V gene are MDHEN and SYDVKM. CDR3 sequence reads: CASSPARGKNIQYF. The CDR3 nucleotides are TGTGCCAGCAGCCCCGCCAGGGGAAAAAACATTCAGTACTTC.

This clone was observed a handful of times. The V and J genes are TRBV6-5 and TRBJ1-1; D gene uncertain. Germline V gene data show CDR1 as MNHEY and CDR2 as SVGAGI. This CDR3 has 14 residues. The V end was cut by 5 bases, the J end by 1 base, with 11 bases between. The CDR3 DNA follows: TGTGCCAGCAGTGCTCTACGAGGGAACACTGAAGCTTTCTTT. As protein: CASSALRGNTEAFF.